This paragraph reports one T cell receptor beta chain. The V gene lost 4 bases and the J gene lost 3 bases, with 10 bases spanning the gap. Germline V gene data show CDR1 as SGHRS and CDR2 as YFSETQ. The CDR3 covers 13 residues. This entry comes from a study of blood T cell repertoires in COVID-19. Study information: PBMCs, B-cell-depleted T cells, or T cells provided the cDNA or gDNA that made up the material.

In the original analysis: From reference gene primer amplification, estimates of nucleated cell counts were derived. Profiling relied on immunoSEQ multiplex PCR, and the TCRdb table lists in-frame clones only, not all of them. The V and J calls and clone size are taken from that table; D and trimming were inferred from the DNA. This sample carries around 130,000 clones, approximately 81% of them seen once, and the ten largest clones take around 4.2%. The sample was peripheral blood. The J gene is TRBJ1-1, the V gene TRBV5-1; D call uncertain. This sequence was found in a man in his 60s with acute or convalescent COVID-19. The CDR3, as DNA: TGCGCCAGCAGCCGCGCGGAGGACACTGAAGCTTTCTTT. The encoded protein is CASSRAEDTEAFF.